Included here is one T cell receptor beta chain sequence, with context. Antigen unknown. The source of the sample is a study of T cells after yellow fever vaccination. Study in general: The SMART-Seq v4 Ultra Low Input method served to prepare the low-cell-number fractions. Study outcomes and limitations: The secondary T-cell response peaked on day 5, not day 15, but was weaker.

The V gene lost 2 bases and the J gene lost 3 bases, with 5 bases spanning the gap. Germline loops: CDR1 MNHEY, CDR2 SVGAGI. The CDR3 runs to 12 residues. Each CDR3 protein gets one entry after TCRdb re-called the 5' RACE reads with MiXCR. This table holds 300,000 to 350,000 distinct CDR3 sequences, 7% to 10% found once. The TCR originated in a young man who received the YFV17D yellow fever vaccine. The V call is TRBV6-5, the J call TRBJ2-7; D is unresolved. Sequencing used PBMCs, obtained around 45 days after the first yellow fever vaccination. The CDR3 bases are TGTGCCAGCAGTTACGGGCTCTACGAGCAGTACTTC. Amino acids: CASSYGLYEQYF.